Presented here are 32 T cell receptor beta chains from one specimen sequenced in a study of identical twins. From the 5' RACE reads, TCRdb called clonotypes with MiXCR, one entry per CDR3 protein. The data contain fewer than 650,000 distinct CDR3 sequences, roughly 6.6% of them singletons. Separately, the same data were catalogued under a study of yellow fever vaccine responses in identical twins.

Material for sequencing was PBMCs. These TCRs come from a young woman in good health.

This clonotype was observed many times. Germline is not matched at one junction end, which may reflect a read error. This chain uses TRBV5-1 with TRBJ2-1; 7 nucleotides match TRBD2. Germline CDR1 reads SGHRS; CDR2 reads YFSETQ. This CDR3 has 15 residues. The CDR3 DNA reads TGTGCCAGCAGCTTAGGGGCTAGCGGCTACAATGAGCAGTTCTTC. Translated: CASSLGASGYNEQFF.

J is TRBJ2-3 and V is TRBV7-2; a possible D gene is TRBD1 (5 bases). Germline CDR1 SGHTA, CDR2 FQGNSA. CDR3 length: 15 residues. V gave up 8 bases and J gave up 1 base, with 16 bases separating them. CDR3 in DNA: TGTGCCAGCCCCCGAGTCAAAGGGGGCACAGATACGCAGTATTTT. Amino acid sequence: CASPRVKGGTDTQYF.

At least ten counts were recorded for this clonotype. The rearrangement links TRBV25-1 to TRBJ2-7, with 7 bases that match TRBD2. CDR1 is MGHDK, CDR2 SYGVNS, per germline. V shed 3 bases and J 0 bases; nucleotides not matched to a gene: 8. The CDR3 has 16 amino acids. Here the CDR3 reads CASSDSSGDPSYEQYF. CDR3 coding DNA: TGTGCCAGCAGTGATTCTAGCGGCGACCCCTCCTACGAGCAGTACTTC.

This clonotype was seen more than once but under ten times. This rearrangement joins TRBV3-1 to TRBJ2-3, with TRBD2 matching 10 bases. With 1 base clipped from V and 2 bases from J, the junction kept 3 bases outside the gene matches. CDR1 LGHDT and CDR2 YNNKEL come from the germline V gene (reference sequence). CDR3 size: 16 residues. The CDR3 loop is CASSQGLAGPTDTQYF. The CDR3 coding sequence is TGTGCCAGCAGCCAAGGACTAGCGGGTCCCACAGATACGCAGTATTTT.

V usage is TRBV12-3 or TRBV12-4 and J usage is TRBJ2-7; 8 nucleotides align to TRBD2. The CDR3 totals 16 residues. V trimming: 3 bases; J trimming: 4 bases; junction bases outside the gene matches: 11. This CDR3 reads CASSFRDAGGEYEQYF. CDR3 nucleotides: TGTGCCAGCAGTTTCCGTGATGCGGGAGGAGAGTACGAGCAGTACTTC.

This clonotype came up many times. The chain recombines TRBV7-6 with TRBJ2-5, with 9 bases lining up with TRBD2. Trimming at V came to 1 base and at J to 4 bases, leaving 4 bases not matched to a gene. In germline, CDR1 is SGHVS, CDR2 FNYEAQ. The CDR3 has 15 amino acids. The CDR3 reads CASSLVAAGGETQYF. The CDR3, as DNA: TGTGCCAGCAGCTTAGTTGCAGCGGGGGGAGAGACCCAGTACTTC. Supplemented by reference TRBV7-6 and TRBJ2-5, the full variable domain reads GAGVSQSPRYKVTKRGQDVALRCDPISGHVSLYWYRQALGQGPEFLTYFNYEAQQDKSGLPNDRFSAERPEGSISTLTIQRTEQRDSAMYRCASSLVAAGGETQYFGPGTRLLVL.

The chain is built from TRBV7-9 and TRBJ2-7, with 7 bases fitting TRBD1. Germline trimming cut 0 bases from V and 6 bases from J; bases unmatched to any gene: 8. The germline gives CDR1 SEHNR, CDR2 FQNEAQ (reference sequence). This CDR3 comprises 15 residues. Here the CDR3 reads CASSLAPGQLREQYV. The CDR3 coding sequence is TGTGCCAGCAGCTTAGCCCCGGGACAGCTACGCGAGCAGTACGTC.

The rearrangement joins TRBV29-1 to TRBJ2-1; 10 bases align to TRBD2. The CDR3 length is 19 residues. J gave up 0 bases and V 7 bases, and 18 bases lay outside the gene matches. Germline V gives CDR1 SQVTM, CDR2 ANQGSEA. The CDR3 loop reads CSARGGTQPSGSSYNEQFF. In DNA, the CDR3 is TGCAGCGCCAGGGGGGGGACACAACCTAGCGGGAGCTCCTACAATGAGCAGTTCTTC.

There are many counts of this clonotype. The rearrangement uses TRBV4-2 and TRBJ2-1, with 8 bases lining up with TRBD1. Germline V gives CDR1 LGHNA, CDR2 YNFKEQ. The ends lost 0 bases at V and 2 bases at J; junction bases unmatched: 6. This CDR3 contains 17 residues. The CDR3 nucleotides are TGTGCCAGCAGCCAAGACCGCAGGGGGCCGGCCTACAATGAGCAGTTCTTC. This codes for CASSQDRRGPAYNEQFF.

The sample holds many counts of this clonotype. This CDR3 is CASRQGQGTYNEQFF. The CDR3 DNA is TGCGCCAGCAGACAAGGACAGGGAACCTACAATGAGCAGTTCTTC. This chain joins TRBV5-1 and TRBJ2-1, with 8 bases fitting TRBD1. V shed 5 bases, J shed 2 bases, and the junction held 6 bases outside the gene matches. From germline, CDR1 is SGHRS and CDR2 YFSETQ. The CDR3 is made up of 15 amino acids.

CDR3 bases: TGTGCCAGCAGTCCAAAAGGACGGGTGGCTTTCTTT. The encoded protein is CASSPKGRVAFF. The genes are TRBV6-5 and TRBJ1-1; D gene ambiguous. The ends were cut back, 5 bases at V and 11 bases at J, with 15 bases in the middle. This CDR3 contains 12 residues. CDR1 and CDR2 (germline): MNHEY, SVGAGI.

Ten or more counts support this clonotype. This chain joins TRBV5-1 and TRBJ1-1; possibly TRBD1 for D (5 bases). Looked up from germline, CDR1 is SGHRS and CDR2 is YFSETQ. This CDR3 spans 14 amino acids. The ends were cut back, 1 base at V and 6 bases at J, with 13 bases in the middle. Here the CDR3 reads CASSLTPRDPEAFF. CDR3 DNA sequence: TGCGCCAGCAGCTTGACCCCCAGGGATCCTGAAGCTTTCTTT.

J is TRBJ2-2 and V is TRBV24-1, with D possibly TRBD2 on 7 matching bases. Trimming took off 5 bases at V and 0 bases at J, with 15 bases between the two ends. The V gene's germline CDR1 is KGHDR and CDR2 SFDVKD. There are 17 residues in the CDR3. CDR3 loop: CATSGGRGLPNTGELFF. DNA for the CDR3: TGTGCCACCAGTGGGGGGCGGGGGCTTCCGAACACCGGGGAGCTGTTTTTT.

The table lists this clonotype with many counts. This chain links TRBV20-1 with TRBJ2-5, with D unresolved. Between the trimmed V and J ends, which lost 3 bases and 2 bases, there was a span of 7 bases. The length of the CDR3 is 12 residues. Germline CDR1 is DFQATT and CDR2 is SNEGSKA (reference sequence). The CDR3 is CSASRQQETQYF. The CDR3 bases are TGCAGTGCTAGCCGGCAGCAAGAGACCCAGTACTTC.

The chain is built from TRBV7-9 and TRBJ1-3, with TRBD1 matching 7 bases. CDR1 SEHNR and CDR2 FQNEAQ come from the germline V gene (reference sequence). Trimming cost V 3 bases and J 1 base; bases outside gene matches: 9. The CDR3 has 17 residues. The CDR3 DNA reads as TGTGCCAGCAGCTTTTCGGGACAGACGGCTTCTGGAAACACCATATATTTT. This gives the protein CASSFSGQTASGNTIYF.

This clonotype was seen repeatedly, ten times or more. CDR3 sequence reads: CASSLLNTIYF. The CDR3, as DNA: TGTGCCAGCAGCCTTCTGAACACCATATATTTT. The chain joins TRBV12-3 or TRBV12-4 to TRBJ1-3; no definite D call. Trimming shortened V by 6 bases and J by 7 bases, and 7 bases separated the two germline ends. This CDR3 has 11 residues.

This clonotype has a count of ten or more. The V call is TRBV7-6, the J call TRBJ2-5; D remains ambiguous. The CDR3 length is 14 residues. Trimming pared 2 bases from V and 1 base from J, leaving 8 bases between. Germline V gene data show CDR1 as SGHVS and CDR2 as FNYEAQ. DNA of the CDR3: TGTGCCAGCAGCTTATCTCGGTTCCAAGAGACCCAGTACTTC. It encodes CASSLSRFQETQYF.

This clonotype appeared many times. CDR3 sequence (DNA): TGTGCCAGCAGCCCCCCTGAGGGTAACACCGGGGAGCTGTTTTTT. Protein sequence: CASSPPEGNTGELFF. The rearrangement joins TRBV12-3 or TRBV12-4 to TRBJ2-2; TRBD2 might be the D (5 bases). Trimming shortened V by 6 bases and J by 2 bases, and 13 bases separated the two germline ends. The CDR3 contains 15 residues.

This clonotype came up a few times. The CDR3 bases are TGCGCCAGCAGCCCGGTGGGACAGGGGAGCACCGGGGAGCTGTTTTTT. It specifies CASSPVGQGSTGELFF. V is TRBV5-1 and J is TRBJ2-2; 10 bases fit TRBD1. CDR3 length: 16 amino acids. Germline loops: CDR1 SGHRS, CDR2 YFSETQ. The junction had 7 bases not matched to a gene; V was cut back by 4 bases and J by 4 bases.

This clonotype has a count of ten or more. V and J are TRBV4-1 and TRBJ1-1; D possibly corresponds to TRBD1 (5 bases). The V and J ends lost 3 bases and 1 base respectively, with 9 bases between them. CDR3 length: 14 amino acids. Germline V gene data show CDR1 as MGHRA and CDR2 as YSYEKL. Written as DNA, the CDR3 is TGCGCCAGCAGCCACCCGACAGAGAACACTGAAGCTTTCTTT. Translating it yields CASSHPTENTEAFF.

CDR3 protein: CASTLRRSEIHFTFF. Written as DNA, the CDR3 is TGTGCCAGCACTCTTAGGAGGAGTGAAATCCACTTTACGTTCTTC. The chain has TRBV12-3 or TRBV12-4 and TRBJ2-1, with D possibly being TRBD2 (5 bases). CDR3 length: 15 residues. V was trimmed by 7 bases and J by 15 bases, leaving 28 bases between them.

This clonotype was found many times. V is TRBV6-1 and J is TRBJ2-2; D unresolved. Trimming removed 7 bases at V and 0 bases at J, with 9 bases between. Germline CDR1 is MNHNS and CDR2 is SASEGT. This CDR3 region has 14 residues. This CDR3 is CASIMETNTGELFF. The CDR3 DNA sequence: TGTGCCAGCATAATGGAGACGAACACCGGGGAGCTGTTTTTT.

This clonotype appeared a few times. This chain connects TRBV3-1 to TRBJ2-4; no definite D call. V was cut by 0 bases and J by 2 bases, with 8 bases left in between. The CDR3 sequence is 15 residues long. Germline V CDR1 and CDR2: LGHDT, YNNKEL (reference sequence). The CDR3 region is CASSQDLVPKNIQYF. CDR3 nucleotides: TGTGCCAGCAGCCAAGATTTGGTACCCAAAAACATTCAGTACTTC.

Many counts were recorded for this clonotype. This chain uses TRBV5-6 with TRBJ2-3; D is uncertain. V was trimmed by 0 bases and J by 2 bases, leaving 7 bases between them. The CDR3 loop spans 14 amino acids. Germline values: CDR1 SGHDT, CDR2 YYEEEE. In DNA form, the CDR3 reads TGTGCCAGCAGCTTGGGAAAAACCACAGATACGCAGTATTTT. The encoded protein is CASSLGKTTDTQYF.

V and J are TRBV12-3 or TRBV12-4 and TRBJ1-2; D is ambiguous. The CDR3 has 15 residues. V dropped 5 bases and J dropped 5 bases, with 18 bases sitting between them. CDR3 in amino acids: CASSPKSGPSYGYTF. CDR3 in DNA: TGTGCCAGCAGTCCTAAATCCGGGCCCTCTTATGGCTACACCTTC.

The V and J genes are TRBV12-3 or TRBV12-4 and TRBJ2-1; possible D gene TRBD2, 6 bases. The CDR3 totals 15 residues. Trimming took off 7 bases at V and 8 bases at J, with 21 bases between the two ends. The CDR3 DNA sequence: TGTGCCAGCAACCCCGGGGACCTGAGGAGGGATGAGCAGTTCTTC. This sequence encodes CASNPGDLRRDEQFF.

The V gene is TRBV14, the J gene TRBJ2-3; D perhaps matches TRBD2 (5 bases). Trimming took off 0 bases at V and 0 bases at J, with 10 bases between the two ends. Germline V gene lookup returns CDR1 SGHDN and CDR2 FVKESK. The CDR3 has 16 residues. CDR3 coding DNA: TGTGCCAGCAGCCAAGAGGGCAGGACTAGCACAGATACGCAGTATTTT. Translated, it gives CASSQEGRTSTDTQYF. Full variable domain (outside the CDR3, taken from reference TRBV14 and TRBJ2-3): EAGVTQFPSHSVIEKGQTVTLRCDPISGHDNLYWYRRVMGKEIKFLLHFVKESKQDESGMPNNRFLAERTGGTYSTLKVQPAELEDSGVYFCASSQEGRTSTDTQYFGPGTRLTVL.

As to this clonotype: At one boundary the junction diverges from the germline segment, which might be a read error. The chain joins TRBV11-2 to TRBJ1-1; D is unresolved. The germline V gene encodes CDR1 SGHAT and CDR2 FQNNGV. This CDR3 has 14 amino acids. CDR3 sequence reads: CASSLVGSGHEASF. CDR3 nucleotides: TGTGCCAGCAGCTTAGTCGGTTCTGGCCATGAAGCTTCCTTT.

The genes are TRBV18 and TRBJ2-2; 7 nucleotides align to TRBD1. J lost 0 bases, V lost 0 bases, and 4 bases had no gene match. The CDR3 runs 17 residues. Germline lookup yields CDR1 KGHSH and CDR2 LQKENI. CDR3 coding DNA: TGTGCCAGCTCACCACCGGGCAGGGGGACGAACACCGGGGAGCTGTTTTTT. Translating it yields CASSPPGRGTNTGELFF.

This clonotype showed up just a few times. This chain joins TRBV2 and TRBJ2-1; 7 bases agree with TRBD1. V lost 6 bases, J lost 7 bases, and 18 bases stayed unmatched. The CDR3 is made up of 17 amino acids. Germline values: CDR1 SNHLY, CDR2 FYNNEI. CDR3 residues: CASSEILGQKNPNEQFF. The CDR3 DNA is TGTGCCAGCAGCGAGATTCTGGGACAGAAAAACCCAAATGAGCAGTTCTTC.

This clonotype has only a few counts. CDR3 coding DNA: TGTGCCAGCTCACCGCCGGGGGGCCTATTCCAAGAGACCCAGTACTTC. Protein: CASSPPGGLFQETQYF. The V gene is TRBV18, the J gene TRBJ2-5; tentative D call: TRBD2 (7 bases). V shed 3 bases and J shed 1 base, with 15 bases lying between them. Germline CDR1 is KGHSH and CDR2 is LQKENI. This CDR3 has 16 amino acids.

This clonotype showed up many times. This rearrangement joins TRBV5-1 to TRBJ2-1; TRBD1 matches at 9 bases. Per the germline V gene, CDR1 is SGHRS and CDR2 is YFSETQ. V lost 0 bases to trimming and J lost 8 bases; unmatched junction nucleotides: 6. The CDR3 contains 15 residues. CDR3 sequence reads: CASSLDGQGRDEQFF. The CDR3 DNA reads as TGCGCCAGCAGCTTGGACGGACAGGGGCGAGATGAGCAGTTCTTC.